This T cell receptor (beta chain) was obtained from a study of cytomegalovirus exposure and HLA in healthy donors. PCR amplification relied on 60 Vbeta primers (plus 13 Jbeta primers). Only in-frame clones appear in the TCRdb table, and some are missing; sequencing was by immunoSEQ multiplex PCR. This repertoire shows roughly 100,000 clones, more than 75% found once; its top ten account for 1.5% to 2%. Findings and limits, study-wide: TCR beta sequences numbering 16,951 were associated with HLA alleles at 0.05 false discovery rate in a later analysis. In vitro assays verified that three CMV-associated chains recognized CMV antigens specifically.

A word on this clone: Its antigen is unknown.

With 2 bases removed from V and 0 bases from J, the gap between germline ends came to 15 bases. The germline gives CDR1 SGHNT, CDR2 YYREEE (reference sequence). The CDR3 has 17 residues. This receptor was obtained from a woman aged 40 to 50 in good health and CMV-seronegative. Input material: PBMCs. The V gene is TRBV5-4, the J gene TRBJ2-1; no reliable D call. CDR3 sequence (DNA): TGTGCCAGCAGCTTAGCTCCCTACCGGAGCTCCTACAATGAGCAGTTCTTC. Protein product: CASSLAPYRSSYNEQFF.